This T cell receptor beta chain was sequenced for a study of neurological immune-mediated disorders. With V trimmed by 6 bases and J by 2 bases, 5 bases remained unmatched. Germline V gives CDR1 DFQATT, CDR2 SNEGSKA (reference sequence). CDR3 length equals 13 residues. This clonotype was seen repeatedly, ten times or more. Its target is not known. Study-level findings and limits: Patients with HTLV-1-associated myelopathy had the highest level of TCR clonal expansion, whereas patients with multiple sclerosis had the lowest level, falling beneath the level found in healthy controls.

Every sequencing run generated in excess of 160 million TCR-beta sequences. These sequences covered 15-18 subjects. TCRdb ran MiXCR on the 5' RACE reads and lists one entry per CDR3 protein. The sample gives fewer than 35,000 distinct CDR3 sequences, 2.5% to 4% of which show up once; more than 6% is in the top ten. The chain has TRBV20-1 and TRBJ2-5; 8 nucleotides agree with TRBD1. The source of this sequence is a woman in her 30s with multiple sclerosis. Sequenced material: PBMCs. The CDR3 DNA follows: TGCAGTGCAGGGGACAGGCAACAAGAGACCCAGTACTTC. This encodes CSAGDRQQETQYF.